The T cell receptor (beta chain) described here comes from a study of T and B cells in COVID-19 patients. Study in general: Peripheral blood came from COVID-19 patients with active infection or after recovery.

TRB was amplified from about 250-500 ng of blood genomic DNA. This clonotype was seen many times. Its antigen remains unidentified. Multiplex PCR with BIOMED2 TRB-A/B primer pools amplified TRB rearrangements. Via MiXCR, TCRdb re-called the multiplex PCR reads, giving one row per CDR3 protein. This sample has some 21,000 distinct CDR3 sequences, with 30% found just once. The CDR3 contains 12 residues. The ends were cut back, 6 bases at V and 2 bases at J, with 8 bases in the middle. The germline gives CDR1 KGHSH, CDR2 LQKENI. Study-level points and caveats: CD4+, regulatory T cell, CD8+ and sorted SARS-CoV-2-responsive or tetramer+ T cells were not yet sequenced. Blood from mildly ill patients while symptomatic, and early samples from severe cases, were scarce. In COVID-19 patients, T cell receptor beta variable and joining gene use was reportedly strongly skewed.

The sample comprised blood. This clonotype was sampled from a human donor who had recovered from COVID-19. V usage is TRBV18 and J usage is TRBJ2-7; D remains ambiguous. The CDR3 spells CASSPDAYEQYF. In DNA form, the CDR3 reads TGTGCCAGCTCCCCGGACGCCTACGAGCAGTACTTC.